This TCR beta chain was identified in a study of beta chain features in type 1 diabetes. Regarding the study as a whole: Among patients, naive, central memory and Treg TCRB repertoires appeared more similar than among healthy donors. Cells expressing TCR highly could be over-represented by cDNA sequencing. Within each of all four CD4+ subsets, Type 1 diabetes patients had TCRB CDR3s that were moderately but significantly shorter.

In the case of this clone: Its specificity is unknown.

Via the markers CD45RO/CCR7/CD25/CD127/CD95/CD27, stem cell-like memory, regulatory, central memory and naive CD4+ cells were sorted. Each of the sorted populations had a purity greater than 98%. The investigators reverse transcribed all of the isolated RNA, so they sequenced expressed TCRB transcripts. TCRdb's copy holds only in-frame clones and misses some; the assay was immunoSEQ multiplex PCR. The sample consists of 95,000 to 110,000 clones, under 30% of them appearing once. The sample was central memory CD4+ T cells from blood. This TCR derives from a woman aged 18 to 35 with type 1 diabetes.

CDR3 in DNA: TGTGCCAGCAGTTCCCCCCGGGTTAGCGGGTACAATGAGCAGTTCTTC. The encoded protein is CASSSPRVSGYNEQFF. This chain links TRBV6-5 with TRBJ2-1; 7 bases map to TRBD2. Germline V CDR1 and CDR2: MNHEY, SVGAGI. V trimming: 4 bases; J trimming: 4 bases; junction bases outside the gene matches: 10. The CDR3 has 16 residues.